This T cell receptor beta chain was recorded in a study of molecular identifiers for immune sequencing clone quantification. CDR3 length: 15 residues. The J segment lost 3 bases and the V segment lost 2 bases, leaving 6 bases of the junction unmatched. Germline CDR1 LGHNA, CDR2 YNFKEQ. This clonotype has a handful of counts. TCR libraries were built in bulk with a published protocol and specific TCR primers. TCRdb reanalysed the PCR reads using MiXCR and keeps one entry per CDR3 protein. The sample lists about 500,000 distinct CDR3 sequences; about a quarter were seen once. A CD8+CD4-CCR7+CD45RA+ gate was used to sort naive CD8 T cells.

The chain is built from TRBV4-2 and TRBJ1-1; TRBD1 agrees at 7 bases. This TCR was sampled from a human donor in good health. Some libraries in this study had Jurkat cell RNA spiked in. Source material: naive CD8+ T cells from blood, with Jurkat cell RNA spiked in. Subset specified: FACS-sorted CD8+CD4-CCR7+CD45RA+ naive T cells. The CDR3 reads CASSQRQGGYTEAFF. The CDR3, as DNA: TGTGCCAGCAGCCAAAGGCAGGGGGGGTACACTGAAGCTTTCTTT.